This T cell receptor (beta chain) was sequenced in a study of cytomegalovirus exposure and HLA in healthy donors. General study findings and limits: Using the classifier, cytomegalovirus status was reportedly diagnosed with high specificity and sensitivity. CMV antigen specificity was confirmed in vitro for three CMV-associated chains. TCR beta chains numbering 150 to 200 were designated cytomegalovirus-associated.

This CDR3 contains 12 residues. V lost 4 bases to trimming and J lost 7 bases, with 9 bases between them. Germline values: CDR1 SGDLS, CDR2 YYNGEE. On this clone itself: Its antigen is unknown.

Profiled with immunoSEQ multiplex PCR; TCRdb holds only in-frame clones, not every one. The table has fewer than 200,000 clones, about 86% seen once. The specimen sequenced was PBMCs. The TCR was taken from a woman aged 25-40 years in good health and CMV-seronegative. The chain uses TRBV9 and TRBJ2-1; D is ambiguous. The CDR3 region is CASSLQINEQFF. The CDR3 nucleotides read TGTGCCAGCAGCTTACAGATAAATGAGCAGTTCTTC.